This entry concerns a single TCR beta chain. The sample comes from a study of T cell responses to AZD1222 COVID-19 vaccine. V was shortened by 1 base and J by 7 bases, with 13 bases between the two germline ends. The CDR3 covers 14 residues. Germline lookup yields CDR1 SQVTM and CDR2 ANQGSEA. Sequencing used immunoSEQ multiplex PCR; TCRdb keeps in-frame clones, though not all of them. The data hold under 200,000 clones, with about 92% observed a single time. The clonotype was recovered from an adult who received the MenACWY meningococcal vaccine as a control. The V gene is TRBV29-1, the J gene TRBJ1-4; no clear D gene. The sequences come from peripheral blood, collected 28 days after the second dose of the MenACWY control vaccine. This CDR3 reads CSVEGLGGREKLFF. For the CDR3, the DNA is TGCAGCGTTGAAGGCCTGGGAGGCCGTGAAAAACTGTTTTTT.